One and the same sample provided the 28 T cell receptor beta chains below, sequenced in a study of blood T cell repertoires in COVID-19 (dated by TCRdb to 2018 to 2020). Receptor libraries were prepared by the immunoSEQ multiplex PCR assay. TCRdb mirrors the immuneACCESS table, restricted to in-frame sequences. Some clones are absent from its copies; in checked studies, under half trace to an unresolved V gene, and the reason for the others is unknown. This sample has fewer than 350,000 clones in its table, and under 90% of those were observed once. The leading ten clones occupy approximately 5.5% of the sample. The sample consisted of PBMCs or T cells enriched from blood (not recorded which). Receptor source: a man aged 55 to 70 who had recovered from COVID-19.

The chain has TRBV6-5 and TRBJ2-5; 7 nucleotides agree with TRBD2. After removal of 11 bases from V and 2 bases from J, the junction contained 8 bases not matched to a gene. There are 13 residues in the CDR3. CDR1 is MNHEY, CDR2 SVGAGI, per germline. The CDR3 protein is CAVRVGGQETQYF. CDR3 in DNA: TGTGCCGTGCGGGTGGGAGGGCAAGAGACCCAGTACTTC.

Comments on this clone: Distinct nucleotide sequences in the sample also encode this CDR3. The chain has TRBV5-1 and TRBJ1-1; 7 positions match TRBD1. The V gene end was trimmed by 2 bases and the J gene end by 2 bases; junction bases not matched to a gene: 3. The CDR3 runs 14 residues. The germline V gene encodes CDR1 SGHRS and CDR2 YFSETQ. This CDR3 is CASSLGTANTEAFF. The CDR3 DNA reads as TGCGCCAGCAGCTTAGGGACAGCTAACACTGAAGCTTTCTTT. Looking up the rest from reference TRBV5-1 and TRBJ1-1 gives the full variable domain: KAGVTQTPRYLIKTRGQQVTLSCSPISGHRSVSWYQQTPGQGLQFLFEYFSETQRNKGNFPGRFSGRQFSNSRSEMNVSTLELGDSALYLCASSLGTANTEAFFGQGTRLTVV.

This rearrangement joins TRBV3-1 (or the pseudogene TRBV3-2) to TRBJ2-3; D remains unclear. V was shortened by 0 bases and J by 6 bases, with 7 bases between the two germline ends. Germline-derived CDR1 and CDR2 are LGHDT and YNNKEL (reference sequence). The CDR3 consists of 13 residues. CDR3 nucleotides: TGTGCCAGCAGCCAAGATGAGCCGGATACGCAGTATTTT. It translates to CASSQDEPDTQYF.

This chain connects TRBV5-1 to TRBJ1-1; 10 nucleotides agree with TRBD1. The CDR3 consists of 18 residues. Germline V lookup: CDR1 SGHRS, CDR2 YFSETQ. With 0 bases clipped from V and 0 bases from J, the junction kept 8 bases outside the gene matches. This chain's CDR3 is CASSLADRGRHVNTEAFF. The CDR3 nucleotides read TGCGCCAGCAGCTTGGCTGACAGGGGGCGCCACGTGAACACTGAAGCTTTCTTT.

The chain couples TRBV6-5 to TRBJ1-4; 8 bases line up with TRBD1. V shed 4 bases, J shed 8 bases, and the junction held 6 bases outside the gene matches. This CDR3 comprises 14 residues. Germline lookup yields CDR1 MNHEY and CDR2 SVGAGI. Here the CDR3 DNA reads TGTGCCAGCAGTTCCGACAGGGGTCCCGAAAAACTGTTTTTT. This encodes CASSSDRGPEKLFF.

The chain uses TRBV28 and TRBJ2-1, with D maybe TRBD1 (6 bases). CDR1 and CDR2 from the germline V gene are MDHEN and SYDVKM. Trimming took off 5 bases at V and 8 bases at J, with 22 bases between the two ends. CDR3 size: 16 residues. CDR3 sequence (DNA): TGTGCCAGCAGTCGTGGCACAGGGCCCCTAAGTGATGAGCAGTTCTTC. Encoded protein: CASSRGTGPLSDEQFF.

The chain employs TRBV12-5 and TRBJ2-1, with D perhaps matching TRBD2 (6 bases). Germline CDR1 is LGHNT and CDR2 is FRNRAP. The V end was cut by 1 base, the J end by 6 bases, with 10 bases between. The CDR3 runs 14 residues. The CDR3 sequence: CASGLGTSFNEQFF. The CDR3 nucleotides are TGTGCTAGTGGTTTGGGAACTAGCTTCAATGAGCAGTTCTTC.

The chain uses TRBV19 and TRBJ1-5, with D unclear. The CDR3 runs 17 residues. Germline loops: CDR1 LNHDA, CDR2 SQIVND (reference sequence). The V and J ends lost 0 bases and 1 base respectively, with 13 bases between them. The CDR3 coding sequence is TGTGCCAGTAGTATAGATAAGGTACGAGGGAGCAATCAGCCCCAGCATTTT. Residues: CASSIDKVRGSNQPQHF.

The chain is built from TRBV25-1 and TRBJ2-5; 9 bases line up with TRBD1. Per the germline V gene, CDR1 is MGHDK and CDR2 is SYGVNS. There are 15 residues in the CDR3. The V segment lost 4 bases and the J segment 5 bases; nucleotides outside the gene matches: 8. The CDR3 nucleotides are TGTGCCAGCAGTGGGGACAGGGCGAGAAGGGAGACCCAGTACTTC. Translation: CASSGDRARRETQYF.

This clone occurred a few times. The chain links TRBV11-2 to TRBJ2-2, with 9 bases matching TRBD2. Germline assignment: CDR1 SGHAT and CDR2 FQNNGV. Losses at the gene ends were 3 bases for V and 2 bases for J; bases not matched to a gene: 4. CDR3 length equals 16 residues. For the CDR3, the DNA is TGTGCCAGCAGCTTTAGCGGGAGACGAAACACCGGGGAGCTGTTTTTT. Protein product: CASSFSGRRNTGELFF.

The J gene is TRBJ2-5, the V gene TRBV5-1; D might be TRBD1 (6 bases). The CDR3 covers 14 residues. The germline V gene encodes CDR1 SGHRS and CDR2 YFSETQ. V lost 0 bases, J lost 5 bases, and 11 bases lay in between. This CDR3 is CASSLAEGVETQYF. CDR3 DNA: TGCGCCAGCAGCTTGGCCGAGGGGGTGGAGACCCAGTACTTC.

The chain combines TRBV5-6 with TRBJ2-5; 7 bases line up with TRBD1. The CDR3 is 14 amino acids. The ends lost 3 bases at V and 5 bases at J; junction bases unmatched: 7. Germline V CDR1 and CDR2: SGHDT, YYEEEE. CDR3 sequence (DNA): TGTGCCAGCAGCTCGGACAGGTCAGGGGAGACCCAGTACTTC. Translating gives CASSSDRSGETQYF. The entire variable domain, with the rest obtained from reference TRBV5-6 and TRBJ2-5, is as follows: DAGVTQSPTHLIKTRGQQVTLRCSPKSGHDTVSWYQQALGQGPQFIFQYYEEEERQRGNFPDRFSGHQFPNYSSELNVNALLLGDSALYLCASSSDRSGETQYFGPGTRLLVL.

V gene TRBV28 combines with J gene TRBJ1-2; D unclear. This CDR3 is 13 amino acids long. Trimming took off 4 bases at V and 2 bases at J, with 8 bases between the two ends. Germline CDR1 and CDR2: MDHEN and SYDVKM. Here the CDR3 DNA reads TGTGCCAGCAGTTCTACAGTGAACTATGGCTACACCTTC. The encoded protein is CASSSTVNYGYTF.

The rearrangement links TRBV28 to TRBJ1-5; D is possibly TRBD1 (6 bases). Germline assignment: CDR1 MDHEN and CDR2 SYDVKM. V was clipped by 6 bases and J by 0 bases, with 15 bases between them. This CDR3 is built from 16 residues. CDR3 nucleotides: TGTGCCAGCAGGGCTAAGGACAGTTATAGCAATCAGCCCCAGCATTTT. It specifies CASRAKDSYSNQPQHF. The variable domain in full, completed from reference TRBV28 and TRBJ1-5, reads DVKVTQSSRYLVKRTGEKVFLECVQDMDHENMFWYRQDPGLGLRLIYFSYDVKMKEKGDIPEGYSVSREKKERFSLILESASTNQTSMYLCASRAKDSYSNQPQHFGDGTRLSIL.

The chain combines TRBV5-1 with TRBJ2-1; 7 positions agree with TRBD2. The germline V gene has CDR1 SGHRS and CDR2 YFSETQ. The CDR3 covers 14 residues. The V and J ends lost 0 bases and 7 bases, in that order; junction bases with no gene match: 4. CDR3 protein: CASSLGEGLNEQFF. As DNA, the CDR3 is TGCGCCAGCAGCTTGGGGGAGGGCCTGAATGAGCAGTTCTTC.

The chain links TRBV7-3 to TRBJ1-6; unclear D gene. Germline-derived CDR1 and CDR2 are SGHTA and FQGTGA. Trimming shortened V by 0 bases and J by 10 bases, and 7 bases separated the two germline ends. This CDR3 contains 13 residues. Here the CDR3 DNA reads TGTGCCAGCAGCTTAACTTCGAGGTCACCCCTCCACTTT. This codes for CASSLTSRSPLHF. Looking up the rest from reference TRBV7-3 and TRBJ1-6 gives the full variable domain: GAGVSQTPSNKVTEKGKYVELRCDPISGHTALYWYRQSLGQGPEFLIYFQGTGAADDSGLPNDRFFAVRPEGSVSTLKIQRTERGDSAVYLCASSLTSRSPLHFGNGTRLTVT.

The chain joins TRBV11-3 to TRBJ2-7; 8 bases are a match to TRBD1. The J segment lost 4 bases and the V segment lost 1 base, leaving 6 bases of the junction unmatched. The germline CDR1 and CDR2 sequences are SGHNT and YENEEA. The CDR3 runs 15 residues. CDR3 sequence reads: CASSLGPQGEYEQYF. The CDR3 DNA reads TGTGCCAGCAGCTTAGGACCACAGGGGGAATACGAGCAGTACTTC.

This sequence joins TRBV28 and TRBJ2-1; D gene unclear. V gave up 3 bases and J gave up 10 bases, with 25 bases separating them. CDR1 is MDHEN, CDR2 SYDVKM, per germline. CDR3 length: 17 residues. DNA for the CDR3: TGTGCCAGCAGTTTGCCACGAGTTGGTGGGCCCCTTCTGGAGCAGTTCTTC. Translating it yields CASSLPRVGGPLLEQFF.

The J gene is TRBJ2-1, the V gene TRBV12-5; 9 bases map to TRBD1. The V gene end was trimmed by 6 bases and the J gene end by 5 bases; junction bases not matched to a gene: 5. This CDR3 comprises 14 residues. CDR1 is LGHNT and CDR2 is FRNRAP in the germline V gene. CDR3 sequence (DNA): TGTGCTAGTGGGCCGGGACAGGGCCACAATGAGCAGTTCTTC. Its protein product is CASGPGQGHNEQFF.

The chain combines TRBV28 with TRBJ2-1, with 13 bases identical to TRBD2. This CDR3 has 17 residues. Looked up from germline, CDR1 is MDHEN and CDR2 is SYDVKM. V lost 4 bases and J lost 7; bases outside the gene matches: 10. The CDR3 protein is CASSSRTSGSGRNEQFF. CDR3 bases: TGTGCCAGCAGTTCAAGGACTAGCGGGAGTGGGCGGAATGAGCAGTTCTTC.

The genes are TRBV13 and TRBJ1-6, with D unclear. The V end was cut by 3 bases, the J end by 9 bases, with 12 bases between. There are 14 residues in the CDR3. CDR1 PRHDT and CDR2 FYEKMQ come from the germline V gene (reference sequence). CDR3 in DNA: TGTGCCAGCAGCTTCGCGCTTCTAGGTTCACCCCTCCACTTT. This translates into CASSFALLGSPLHF.

Here the CDR3 reads CASSRDPGQTSYNEQFF. CDR3 bases: TGTGCCAGCAGCCGGGACCCGGGACAGACCTCCTACAATGAGCAGTTCTTC. The chain links TRBV4-2 to TRBJ2-1; 7 bases align to TRBD1. The germline CDR1 and CDR2 sequences are LGHNA and YNFKEQ. V lost 4 bases to trimming and J lost 0 bases; unmatched junction nucleotides: 9. The CDR3 totals 17 residues.

CDR3 in DNA: TGTGCCAGCAGCTTGGCGGCAGGGGTGTACGGGAACACTGAAGCTTTCTTT. Amino acids: CASSLAAGVYGNTEAFF. This chain uses TRBV5-4 with TRBJ1-1; tentative D call: TRBD1 (6 bases). The length of the CDR3 is 17 residues. Germline lookup yields CDR1 SGHNT and CDR2 YYREEE (reference sequence). V was cut by 0 bases and J by 1 base, with 16 bases left in between.

The chain couples TRBV7-2 to TRBJ1-3, with D possibly being TRBD1 (5 bases). Germline V gives CDR1 SGHTA, CDR2 FQGNSA. V was shortened by 1 base and J by 8 bases, with 15 bases between the two germline ends. The CDR3 has 15 residues. The CDR3 region is CASSLGAGFKDTIYF. CDR3 nucleotides: TGTGCCAGCAGCTTAGGCGCAGGGTTTAAGGACACCATATATTTT.

This sequence joins TRBV2 and TRBJ2-7, with D possibly matching TRBD2 (5 bases). The CDR3 has 15 amino acids. Germline CDR1 is SNHLY and CDR2 is FYNNEI. Trimming removed 1 base at V and 2 bases at J, with 12 bases between. The CDR3 sequence: CASSEGSLGAYEQYF. CDR3 DNA sequence: TGTGCCAGCAGTGAAGGGTCCCTCGGGGCCTACGAGCAGTACTTC.

The genes are TRBV5-1 and TRBJ2-1; TRBD2 aligns across 8 bases. The junction had 11 bases not matched to a gene; V was cut back by 0 bases and J by 9 bases. The CDR3 contains 16 residues. The germline CDR1 and CDR2 sequences are SGHRS and YFSETQ. Here the CDR3 DNA reads TGCGCCAGCAGCTTGGATAGCAGCGGGAGACTAAGTGAGCAGTTCTTC. It codes for CASSLDSSGRLSEQFF.

The rearrangement joins TRBV7-2 to TRBJ1-6; TRBD1 matches at 8 bases. The CDR3 spans 17 residues. CDR1 and CDR2 from the germline V gene are SGHTA and FQGNSA. The J segment lost 7 bases and the V segment lost 4 bases, leaving 12 bases of the junction unmatched. The CDR3 DNA reads as TGTGCCAGCAGCTCGGACAGGGTATTGTTTCGAAATTCACCCCTCCACTTT. This codes for CASSSDRVLFRNSPLHF. Complete variable domain (other parts from reference TRBV7-2 and TRBJ1-6): GAGVSQSPSNKVTEKGKDVELRCDPISGHTALYWYRQSLGQGLEFLIYFQGNSAPDKSGLPSDRFSAERTGGSVSTLTIQRTQQEDSAVYLCASSSDRVLFRNSPLHFGNGTRLTVT.

The V gene is TRBV6-5, the J gene TRBJ2-3; D is possibly TRBD1 (6 bases). Trimming left V 2 bases short and J 6 bases short, with 6 bases between. The germline gives CDR1 MNHEY, CDR2 SVGAGI. The CDR3 is 12 amino acids. As DNA, the CDR3 is TGTGCCAGCAGTTACAGGGGGGATACGCAGTATTTT. Translating gives CASSYRGDTQYF.